Below, 31 T cell receptor beta chains from the same sample are listed, as sequenced in a study of OX40 agonist ivuxolimab in advanced cancers. The protocol was immunoSEQ multiplex PCR, while the TCRdb copy is restricted to in-frame clones and leaves out a portion. The sample records about 28,000 clones, around 85% being singletons. Material: CD4+ or CD8+ T cells sorted from blood, obtained in a trial of the OX40 agonist ivuxolimab. The receptors derive from an adult with an advanced solid tumor such as melanoma, head and neck, liver or kidney cancer.

This sequence joins TRBV5-5 and TRBJ2-7; D gene ambiguous. The CDR3 extends over 14 amino acids. Germline CDR1 reads SGHKS; CDR2 reads YYEKEE (reference sequence). Trimming shortened V by 0 bases and J by 5 bases, and 12 bases separated the two germline ends. The CDR3 sequence is CASSLASGYNEQYF. CDR3 coding DNA: TGTGCCAGCAGCTTGGCATCAGGCTATAACGAGCAGTACTTC.

This chain links TRBV5-1 with TRBJ1-2; 9 nucleotides agree with TRBD1. J lost 6 bases, V lost 1 base, and 1 base had no gene match. This CDR3 has 13 residues. Germline values: CDR1 SGHRS, CDR2 YFSETQ. The CDR3 is CASSLTGGDGYTF. The CDR3 coding sequence is TGCGCCAGCAGCTTGACAGGGGGCGATGGCTACACCTTC.

The chain uses TRBV7-6 and TRBJ1-5; D unclear. V gave up 5 bases and J gave up 1 base, with 6 bases separating them. Germline lookup yields CDR1 SGHVS and CDR2 FNYEAQ. The CDR3 is 13 residues long. CDR3 nucleotides: TGTGCCAGCAGCGACGGGAGCAATCAGCCCCAGCATTTT. This sequence encodes CASSDGSNQPQHF.

The chain recombines TRBV5-6 with TRBJ2-1; 14 bases map to TRBD2. Germline CDR1 reads SGHDT; CDR2 reads YYEEEE. There are 19 residues in the CDR3. The V segment lost 3 bases and the J segment 0 bases; nucleotides outside the gene matches: 8. CDR3 loop: CASSSPGLAGVYSYNEQFF. Written as DNA, the CDR3 is TGTGCCAGCAGCTCCCCGGGACTAGCGGGAGTTTACTCCTACAATGAGCAGTTCTTC.

The rearrangement uses TRBV6-1 and TRBJ2-7, with D unclear. In germline, CDR1 is MNHNS, CDR2 SASEGT. This CDR3 is built from 14 residues. V was clipped by 1 base and J by 0 bases, with 7 bases between them. The CDR3 is CASSEVVSSYEQYF. Written as DNA, the CDR3 is TGTGCCAGCAGTGAAGTGGTGAGCTCCTACGAGCAGTACTTC.

The chain joins TRBV11-2 to TRBJ2-7; 12 nucleotides align to TRBD2. V lost 6 bases, J lost 3 bases, and 6 bases stayed unmatched. The CDR3 is 15 residues long. CDR1 is SGHAT and CDR2 is FQNNGV in the germline V gene. The CDR3 sequence is CASRQSTSGSYEQYF. The CDR3 nucleotides are TGTGCCAGCAGACAATCGACTAGCGGGAGCTACGAGCAGTACTTC.

V is TRBV11-2 and J is TRBJ1-1; D remains ambiguous. The V gene's germline CDR1 is SGHAT and CDR2 FQNNGV. The CDR3 totals 11 residues. The V gene lost 8 bases and the J gene lost 11 bases, with 15 bases spanning the gap. The CDR3 nucleotides are TGTGCCAGCCACAACCCCCCTGGGGCTTTCTTT. Its protein is CASHNPPGAFF.

The chain carries TRBV7-6 and TRBJ2-3; 13 positions agree with TRBD2. Germline V CDR1 and CDR2: SGHVS, FNYEAQ. J lost 0 bases, V lost 5 bases, and 5 bases had no gene match. The CDR3 is 17 amino acids. The CDR3 DNA sequence: TGTGCCAGCAGCCCCGGGACTAGCGGGGCAAGCACAGATACGCAGTATTTT. As protein: CASSPGTSGASTDTQYF.

The chain links TRBV7-3 to TRBJ1-3; D not resolved. V lost 0 bases to trimming and J lost 1 base, with 4 bases between them. The CDR3 is 14 amino acids. Per germline, CDR1 SGHTA and CDR2 FQGTGA. Written as DNA, the CDR3 is TGTGCCAGCAGCTTAACGGGTTCTGGAAACACCATATATTTT. Translated: CASSLTGSGNTIYF.

This rearrangement joins TRBV6-6 to TRBJ2-3, with D perhaps matching TRBD1 or TRBD2 (7 bases each). CDR3 size: 14 residues. The V end lost 6 bases, the J end lost 3 bases, and 13 bases lay between the germline ends. Germline V gene data show CDR1 as MNHNY and CDR2 as SVGAGI (reference sequence). The CDR3 here is CASSAGGGTDTQYF. The CDR3 DNA reads TGTGCCAGCAGCGCAGGGGGGGGAACAGATACGCAGTATTTT.

This clone was seen once. V and J are TRBV9 and TRBJ2-2, with D possibly being TRBD2 (6 bases). This CDR3 contains 17 residues. Germline CDR1 SGDLS, CDR2 YYNGEE. The V end was cut by 2 bases, the J end by 4 bases, with 18 bases between. The CDR3 loop reads CASSVEMSWGGTGELFF. Here the CDR3 DNA reads TGTGCCAGCAGCGTGGAGATGAGCTGGGGAGGCACCGGGGAGCTGTTTTTT.

The rearrangement uses TRBV19 and TRBJ1-5; D remains ambiguous. V lost 0 bases and J 5 bases, leaving 14 bases between the germline ends. Germline CDR1 reads LNHDA; CDR2 reads SQIVND (reference sequence). The CDR3 covers 16 residues. CDR3 protein: CASSIDRTGYDQPQHF. Written as DNA, the CDR3 is TGTGCCAGTAGTATAGATAGGACCGGGTATGATCAGCCCCAGCATTTT.

V is TRBV4-1 and J is TRBJ2-3; D gene ambiguous. V gave up 2 bases and J gave up 2 bases, with 8 bases separating them. Germline loops: CDR1 MGHRA, CDR2 YSYEKL. The CDR3 totals 14 residues. CDR3 amino acids: CASSQSSYTDTQYF. The CDR3 coding sequence is TGCGCCAGCAGCCAATCTTCCTACACAGATACGCAGTATTTT.

The chain is built from TRBV29-1 and TRBJ2-3, with D unclear. Germline values: CDR1 SQVTM, CDR2 ANQGSEA. The V end lost 4 bases, the J end lost 7 bases, and 6 bases lay between the germline ends. The CDR3 spans 10 residues. CDR3 loop: CSVVANTQYF. The DNA of the CDR3 is TGCAGCGTTGTGGCGAATACGCAGTATTTT.

The chain couples TRBV7-2 to TRBJ1-6; D gene uncertain. The CDR3 length is 15 residues. With 2 bases removed from V and 6 bases from J, the gap between germline ends came to 11 bases. Germline V gene lookup returns CDR1 SGHTA and CDR2 FQGNSA. CDR3 DNA sequence: TGTGCCAGCAGCTTATTAGGCCGACCTAATTCACCCCTCCACTTT. Residues: CASSLLGRPNSPLHF.

This clone is a singleton in its sample. The chain uses TRBV4-3 and TRBJ2-7; 16 bases fit TRBD2. Germline loops: CDR1 LGHNA, CDR2 YSLEER. Trimming at V came to 5 bases and at J to 4 bases, leaving 2 bases not matched to a gene. The CDR3 is 15 residues long. CDR3 amino acids: CASSGTSGRGYEQYF. The CDR3, as DNA: TGCGCCAGCAGCGGGACTAGCGGGAGGGGATACGAGCAGTACTTC.

This clone appeared once. The chain has TRBV9 and TRBJ2-6, with D unresolved. CDR1 is SGDLS, CDR2 YYNGEE, per germline. Trimming removed 2 bases at V and 0 bases at J, with 3 bases between. There are 14 residues in the CDR3. The chain's CDR3 is CASSVSSGANVLTF. The CDR3 nucleotides are TGTGCCAGCAGCGTTAGCTCTGGGGCCAACGTCCTGACTTTC.

The rearrangement joins TRBV7-8 to TRBJ2-5; D not certain. Trimming cost V 2 bases and J 2 bases, with 6 bases left between them. The germline CDR1 and CDR2 sequences are SGHVS and FQNEAQ. This CDR3 comprises 13 residues. The CDR3 sequence: CASSLPQQETQYF. The CDR3 nucleotides are TGTGCCAGCAGCTTACCGCAGCAAGAGACCCAGTACTTC.

The chain joins TRBV10-3 to TRBJ2-7; D possibly corresponds to TRBD1 (6 bases). Germline V gene lookup returns CDR1 ENHRY and CDR2 SYGVKD. This CDR3 spans 14 amino acids. Trimming stripped 3 bases from V and 1 base from J, with 10 bases between. The DNA of the CDR3 is TGTGCCATCAGTGAACCGGACAGATCCTACGAGCAGTACTTC. Amino acid sequence: CAISEPDRSYEQYF.

This clone showed up just once. V usage is TRBV5-5 and J usage is TRBJ1-3; no definite D call. This CDR3 has 18 residues. The germline V gene has CDR1 SGHKS and CDR2 YYEKEE (reference sequence). V was clipped by 0 bases and J by 4 bases, with 20 bases between them. The CDR3 protein is CASSLDLGLAVAGNTIYF. The CDR3 nucleotides are TGTGCCAGCAGCTTGGACTTGGGTCTGGCGGTGGCGGGAAACACCATATATTTT.

The chain uses TRBV15 and TRBJ2-2; D remains ambiguous. This CDR3 has 15 residues. The V end was cut by 3 bases, the J end by 9 bases, with 17 bases between. Germline V CDR1 and CDR2: LNHNV, YYDKDF (reference sequence). The CDR3 DNA sequence: TGTGCCACCAGCAGCCTGGATTCTAAGGAACGGGAGCTGTTTTTT. This gives the protein CATSSLDSKERELFF.

In regard to this clone: The sample holds other DNA sequences that translate to the same CDR3. V and J are TRBV4-3 and TRBJ1-1; a possible D gene is TRBD1 (5 bases). Between the trimmed V and J ends, which lost 6 bases and 4 bases, there was a span of 15 bases. The CDR3 spans 14 residues. Germline V gene sequence: CDR1 LGHNA, CDR2 YSLEER. CDR3 DNA: TGCGCCAGCAGAAGGGGCAGGGAGAGCACTGAAGCTTTCTTT. The encoded protein is CASRRGRESTEAFF.

CDR3 bases: TGTGCCACCAGCAGAGACGGGACAGGCTACTATGGCTACACCTTC. It specifies CATSRDGTGYYGYTF. The chain has TRBV15 and TRBJ1-2, with 8 bases fitting TRBD1. CDR1 is LNHNV, CDR2 YYDKDF, per germline (reference sequence). The V segment lost 0 bases and the J segment 3 bases; nucleotides outside the gene matches: 3. This CDR3 spans 15 amino acids.

The chain employs TRBV13 and TRBJ2-3; D is ambiguous. CDR1 and CDR2 (germline): PRHDT, FYEKMQ (reference sequence). Trimming cost V 7 bases and J 0 bases, with 8 bases left between them. The CDR3 spans 13 residues. The CDR3 region is CASILRSTDTQYF. The DNA of the CDR3 is TGTGCCAGCATTTTGAGGAGCACAGATACGCAGTATTTT.

This chain connects TRBV28 to TRBJ1-5; D not certain. This CDR3 comprises 16 residues. V dropped 8 bases and J dropped 3 bases, with 20 bases sitting between them. The germline CDR1 and CDR2 sequences are MDHEN and SYDVKM. The CDR3 DNA reads as TGTGCCAGCCAGTCGGGTTTCCGGGGAATCAATCAGCCCCAGCATTTT. This translates into CASQSGFRGINQPQHF.

The V call is TRBV9, the J call TRBJ1-6; tentatively, D is TRBD1 (5 bases). The CDR3 has 15 amino acids. Trimming shortened V by 4 bases and J by 6 bases, and 14 bases separated the two germline ends. From germline, CDR1 is SGDLS and CDR2 YYNGEE. The CDR3 loop is CASSPFGDFNSPLHF. CDR3 coding DNA: TGTGCCAGCAGCCCCTTTGGGGACTTTAATTCACCCCTCCACTTT.

The table lists this clone with a count of one. The CDR3 DNA reads as TGTGCCAGCAGCGTAGGGGGACTAGCAAATGAGCAGTTCTTC. This gives the protein CASSVGGLANEQFF. The V gene is TRBV9, the J gene TRBJ2-1; 9 nucleotides agree with TRBD2. Per the germline V gene, CDR1 is SGDLS and CDR2 is YYNGEE. This CDR3 is built from 14 residues. V gave up 0 bases and J gave up 7 bases; unmatched junction bases: 2.

The V and J genes are TRBV7-6 and TRBJ1-4; no reliable D call. V was cut by 5 bases and J by 8 bases, with 18 bases left in between. Germline lookup yields CDR1 SGHVS and CDR2 FNYEAQ. This CDR3 region has 15 residues. The CDR3 bases are TGTGCCAGCAGCCCGAGCGGGGATTCGGGGGAAAAACTGTTTTTT. Its translation: CASSPSGDSGEKLFF.

The chain joins TRBV7-9 to TRBJ2-7; D might be TRBD1 (6 bases). The V and J ends lost 4 bases and 0 bases respectively, with 16 bases between them. Germline CDR1 SEHNR, CDR2 FQNEAQ (reference sequence). The CDR3 contains 16 residues. The CDR3 loop is CASSSGTRSSSYEQYF. In nucleotides, the CDR3 is TGTGCCAGCAGCTCCGGGACACGTTCGAGCTCCTACGAGCAGTACTTC.

The V and J genes are TRBV19 and TRBJ1-6, with 12 bases that match TRBD1. With V trimmed by 5 bases and J by 1 base, 3 bases remained unmatched. Germline assignment: CDR1 LNHDA and CDR2 SQIVND (reference sequence). The CDR3 consists of 17 residues. The CDR3 loop is CASSVGQGASYNSPLHF. CDR3 nucleotide sequence: TGTGCCAGTAGTGTGGGACAGGGGGCTTCCTATAATTCACCCCTCCACTTT.

This clone has only a few counts. V and J are TRBV7-8 and TRBJ2-3; TRBD2 agrees at 8 bases. CDR1 is SGHVS and CDR2 is FQNEAQ in the germline V gene. The CDR3 is 16 amino acids. V lost 3 bases and J lost 5; bases outside the gene matches: 10. The CDR3 here is CASSLASGWGIDTQYF. Here the CDR3 DNA reads TGTGCCAGCAGCTTGGCTAGCGGGTGGGGGATAGATACGCAGTATTTT.